Listed here is a single T cell receptor beta chain. V dropped 8 bases and J dropped 6; count of bases not matched to a gene: 7. The CDR3 length is 15 residues. Germline values: CDR1 SNHLY, CDR2 FYNNEI. This record comes from a study of blood T cell repertoires in COVID-19. Study-wide context: Researchers got acute and convalescent COVID-19 samples from the United States, Italy and Spain.

Assay used: immunoSEQ multiplex PCR; TCRdb lists only in-frame clones, some missing. The table shows 65,000 or so clones, with around four fifths occurring only once. Sequenced sample: peripheral blood. The sequence came from a man aged 25-45 years with COVID-19, enrolled during active disease. The V call is TRBV2, the J call TRBJ2-3, with 14 bases that match TRBD2. The CDR3 DNA follows: TGTGCCAGCTCCGGGACTAGCGGGAGTCGGGATACGCAGTATTTT. It is translated as CASSGTSGSRDTQYF.